This entry is about one TCR beta chain. Enrollees, 18 to 89 years old, lived in about two dozen US areas. This entry comes from a study of blood T cell repertoires in COVID-19. About the research overall: The origin of the acute and convalescent COVID-19 samples was the United States, Italy and Spain.

The germline V gene encodes CDR1 MNHEY and CDR2 SVGAGI. This CDR3 has 11 residues. Trimming shortened V by 7 bases and J by 3 bases, and 7 bases separated the two germline ends. Data came from immunoSEQ multiplex PCR; TCRdb stores just in-frame clones and leaves some out. The table has around 170,000 clones, just over 85% seen once. The receptor comes from a young woman who had recovered from COVID-19. Source material: PBMCs or T cells enriched from blood (not recorded which). This chain links TRBV6-5 with TRBJ2-7, with D uncertain. The CDR3 DNA is TGTGCCAGCAAGCTGAGCTACGAGCAGTACTTC. This gives the protein CASKLSYEQYF.